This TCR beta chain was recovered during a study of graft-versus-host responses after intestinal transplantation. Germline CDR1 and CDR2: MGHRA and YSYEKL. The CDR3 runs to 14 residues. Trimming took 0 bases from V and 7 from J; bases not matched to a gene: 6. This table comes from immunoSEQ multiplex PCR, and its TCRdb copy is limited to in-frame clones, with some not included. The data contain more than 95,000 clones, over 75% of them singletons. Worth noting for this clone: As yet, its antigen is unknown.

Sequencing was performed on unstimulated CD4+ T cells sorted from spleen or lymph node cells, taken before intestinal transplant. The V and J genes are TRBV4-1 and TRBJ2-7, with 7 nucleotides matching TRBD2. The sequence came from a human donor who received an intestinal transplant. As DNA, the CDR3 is TGCGCCAGCAGCCAAGACCGGGGGGACTGGGAGCAGTACTTC. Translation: CASSQDRGDWEQYF.